This T cell receptor beta chain came from a study of shared clonotypes between healthy human individuals. Germline V gene sequence: CDR1 WNHNN, CDR2 SYGVQD (reference sequence). This CDR3 spans 15 amino acids. V was shortened by 2 bases and J by 2 bases, with 13 bases between the two germline ends. The protocol was immunoSEQ multiplex PCR, while the TCRdb copy is restricted to in-frame clones and leaves out a portion. This table has about 2.4 million clones, roughly 93% appearing once. The sequence came from a man aged 18 to 29 in good health. Some clones in this sample may be carry-over from other donors' samples. The sample was naive CD4+ T cells from PBMCs. The subset: CD45RA+ positively selected. The rearrangement uses TRBV10-1 and TRBJ2-7, with D possibly TRBD1 on 5 matching bases. The CDR3 spells CASSEKTERAYEQYF. DNA of the CDR3: TGCGCCAGCAGTGAGAAGACAGAACGCGCCTACGAGCAGTACTTC.